Listed below are T cell receptor beta chains from one sample, sequenced in a study of T cells in Graves' hyperthyroidism and ophthalmopathy. TCRdb reprocessed the multiplex PCR reads via MiXCR and lists one record per CDR3 protein. The data hold 550,000 to 600,000 distinct CDR3 sequences, with 13% to 15% observed a single time. The specimen was blood. These receptors were taken from a woman under 30 with Graves' ophthalmopathy. Each CDR3 is given with its conserved first and last residue. The D gene is left open where the match is weak. Size is stated for part of the rows, as once, few or many counts, or as a class when the clone is expanded.

>TRBJ2-1|TRBV6-1|few|.
CAARDEQFF
TGTGCGGCACGTGATGAGCAGTTCTTC
>TRBJ2-1|TRBV6-2/TRBV6-3|many|TRBD2
CASSSRGSGIPNEQFF
TGTGCCAGCAGTTCCCGAGGTAGCGGGATCCCCAATGAGCAGTTCTTC
>TRBJ2-7|TRBV11-2|many|.
CASSLGRETVEQYF
TGTGCCAGCAGCTTAGGCAGGGAGACGGTGGAGCAGTACTTC
>TRBJ2-7|TRBV27|many|TRBD2
CASSSTPGLALLEQYF
TGTGCCAGCAGTTCCACCCCGGGACTAGCGTTATTGGAGCAGTACTTC
>TRBJ2-1|TRBV19|few|TRBD1
CASSAPRTGRNNEQFF
TGTGCCAGTAGTGCCCCCCGGACAGGGAGGAACAATGAGCAGTTCTTC
>TRBJ2-3|TRBV2|many|.
CASRGNTDTQYF
TGTGCCAGCCGCGGGAACACAGATACGCAGTATTTT
>TRBJ2-3|TRBV30|.|.
CAWSLRSTDTQYF
TGTGCCTGGAGTTTAAGGAGCACAGATACGCAGTATTTT
>TRBJ1-5|TRBV20-1|many|.
CSAKGRVNQPQHF
TGCAGTGCTAAGGGCAGGGTCAATCAGCCCCAGCATTTT
>TRBJ1-1|TRBV5-1|many|.
CASSLSGFVETEAFF
TGCGCCAGCAGCTTGTCGGGGTTTGTAGAGACTGAAGCTTTCTTT
>TRBJ1-1|TRBV9|many|.
CASRLGLQNTEAFF
TGTGCCAGCAGGCTGGGGCTGCAGAACACTGAAGCTTTCTTT
>TRBJ1-1|TRBV11-2|many|TRBD1
CASSLDGQANTEAFF
TGTGCCAGCAGCTTAGATGGACAGGCGAACACTGAAGCTTTCTTT
>TRBJ2-3|TRBV6-1|.|TRBD1
CASSSDRAGDTQYF
TGTGCCAGCAGTTCGGACAGGGCTGGAGATACGCAGTATTTT
>TRBJ2-7|TRBV4-1|.|.
CASSQGLGGLGYEQYF
TGCGCCAGCAGCCAAGGCCTGGGGGGCTTAGGCTACGAGCAGTACTTC
>TRBJ2-3|TRBV6-1|.|.
CASTERAGGGTQYF
TGTGCCAGCACCGAAAGGGCGGGTGGGGGTACGCAGTATTTT
>TRBJ2-7|TRBV7-2|many|.
CASSLMSGGFYEQYF
TGTGCCAGCAGCTTAATGAGCGGAGGGTTCTACGAGCAGTACTTC
>TRBJ2-5|TRBV24-1|.|.
CATSVSTSETQYF
TGTGCCACCAGTGTTAGTACGTCAGAGACCCAGTACTTC
>TRBJ1-5|TRBV7-2|many|.
CASSLNNNQPQHF
TGTGCCAGCAGCTTAAACAACAATCAGCCCCAGCATTTT
>TRBJ2-2|TRBV11-3|many|.
CASSPLGGENTGELFF
TGTGCCAGCAGCCCGCTTGGGGGAGAGAACACCGGGGAGCTGTTTTTT
>TRBJ2-5|TRBV20-1|many|.
CSARDGGRDRETQYF
TGCAGTGCTAGAGATGGAGGCAGGGATAGAGAGACCCAGTACTTC
>TRBJ1-4|TRBV10-3|.|.
CAISEAVGVNEKLFF
TGTGCCATCAGTGAGGCAGTTGGGGTTAATGAAAAACTGTTTTTT
>TRBJ2-7|TRBV19|.|.
CASSIAESYEQYF
TGTGCCAGTAGTATAGCTGAGTCCTACGAGCAGTACTTC
>TRBJ2-1|TRBV7-9|few|TRBD2
CASSLRPGLGSYNEQFF
TGTGCCAGCAGCCTTCGCCCTGGACTAGGTTCCTACAATGAGCAGTTCTTC
>TRBJ2-1|TRBV15|.|.
CATSRDGGPRDFPLREQFF
TGTGCCACCAGCAGAGATGGTGGCCCTCGGGACTTCCCTCTTCGGGAGCAGTTCTTC
>TRBJ1-1|TRBV6-2/TRBV6-3|few|TRBD1
CASSYSRRDRDQGEAFF
TGTGCCAGCAGTTATTCACGCCGGGACAGGGATCAGGGTGAAGCTTTCTTT
>TRBJ1-2|TRBV28|many|.
CATPSEANYGYTF
TGTGCCACCCCGAGTGAGGCCAACTATGGCTACACCTTC
>TRBJ2-2|TRBV27|few|TRBD2
CATSGRARTGELFF
TGTGCCACTAGCGGGAGGGCCAGGACCGGGGAGCTGTTTTTT
>TRBJ2-3|TRBV28|few|.
CASNPRIGASTDTQYF
TGTGCCAGCAATCCACGGATCGGGGCGAGCACAGATACGCAGTATTTT
>TRBJ2-7|TRBV20-1|many|.
CSARDIRAGQYF
TGCAGTGCTAGAGATATCAGGGCTGGGCAGTACTTC
>TRBJ2-1|TRBV5-4|.|TRBD1
CASTLDLNRGNEQFF
TGTGCCAGCACCCTCGACTTAAACAGGGGCAATGAGCAGTTCTTC
>TRBJ2-7|TRBV7-9|many|TRBD1
CASTKQGLTNRQYF
TGTGCCAGCACCAAACAGGGGTTAACGAATCGGCAGTACTTC
>TRBJ2-3|TRBV5-4|.|TRBD1
CASSPDRGGTDTQYF
TGTGCCAGCAGCCCGGACAGGGGGGGCACAGATACGCAGTATTTT
>TRBJ2-1|TRBV29-1|few|.
CSVEEGNGQGDEQFF
TGCAGCGTTGAAGAAGGAAACGGGCAAGGGGATGAGCAGTTCTTC
>TRBJ2-6|TRBV6-1|few|.
CASTQGHGANVLTF
TGTGCCAGCACCCAGGGGCATGGGGCCAACGTCCTGACTTTC
>TRBJ2-7|TRBV7-9|.|TRBD2
CASSSARLAGTQRYEQYF
TGTGCCAGCAGCTCAGCAAGACTAGCGGGAACGCAACGGTACGAGCAGTACTTC
>TRBJ2-7|TRBV27|many|.
CASSLSGPSSYEQYF
TGTGCCAGCAGTTTATCAGGGCCAAGCTCCTACGAGCAGTACTTC
>TRBJ1-5|TRBV12-3/TRBV12-4|many|.
CASSRADNQPQHF
TGTGCCAGCAGCCGAGCCGACAATCAGCCCCAGCATTTT
>TRBJ2-5|TRBV11-2|many|.
CASSLGRSYSTTQETQYF
TGTGCCAGCAGCTTAGGGCGGTCGTACTCTACGACCCAAGAGACCCAGTACTTC
>TRBJ1-1|TRBV4-2|few|.
CASSPNPQGSMNTEAFF
TGTGCCAGCAGCCCAAACCCCCAGGGGTCCATGAACACTGAAGCTTTCTTT
>TRBJ2-2|TRBV2|many|.
CASRNTWSGELFF
TGTGCCAGCCGGAATACGTGGAGCGGGGAGCTGTTTTTT
>TRBJ2-5|TRBV7-9|many|TRBD1
CASSFRTGGETQYF
TGTGCCAGCAGCTTTAGGACAGGGGGCGAGACCCAGTACTTC
>TRBJ2-7|TRBV15|many|TRBD2
CATSRGASGYEQYF
TGTGCCACCAGCAGAGGGGCTAGCGGCTACGAGCAGTACTTC
>TRBJ1-1|TRBV28|many|.
CASSPQRTGVTEAFF
TGTGCCAGCAGTCCCCAACGGACGGGAGTAACTGAAGCTTTCTTT
>TRBJ1-4|TRBV29-1|many|.
CSVVREPQRATNEKLFF
TGCAGCGTTGTCCGGGAACCCCAAAGGGCAACTAATGAAAAACTGTTTTTT
>TRBJ2-7|TRBV7-2|few|.
CASTPTRGQGYEQYF
TGTGCCAGCACTCCGACACGGGGGCAGGGCTACGAGCAGTACTTC
>TRBJ2-3|TRBV12-3/TRBV12-4|many|.
CASTLGVGLTDTQYF
TGTGCCAGCACCTTAGGCGTCGGGCTCACAGATACGCAGTATTTT
>TRBJ1-1|TRBV3-1|many|.
CASSKSGDTEAFF
TGTGCCAGCAGCAAGTCAGGGGACACTGAAGCTTTCTTT
>TRBJ2-1|TRBV2|.|TRBD2
CASSEAGLAEAREQFF
TGTGCCAGCAGTGAAGCGGGACTAGCGGAAGCCCGGGAGCAGTTCTTC
>TRBJ2-1|TRBV2|many|.
CASSPSPLSDFF
TGTGCCAGCAGTCCGAGCCCCCTGAGCGATTTCTTC
>TRBJ2-3|TRBV5-5|few|.
CASRHPRGWRRNTDTQYF
TGTGCCAGCAGACACCCGCGGGGTTGGAGGCGGAACACAGATACGCAGTATTTT
>TRBJ1-5|TRBV18|.|TRBD1
CASSPGTGGSSQPQHF
TGTGCCAGCTCACCCGGGACAGGGGGCTCTAGTCAGCCCCAGCATTTT
>TRBJ2-1|TRBV5-1|many|.
CASSLAGAGPYNEQFF
TGCGCCAGCAGCTTGGCCGGGGCGGGACCCTACAATGAGCAGTTCTTC
>TRBJ2-1|TRBV28|many|TRBD1
CASSGEDRGGYNEQFF
TGTGCCAGCAGCGGAGAGGACAGGGGAGGATACAATGAGCAGTTCTTC
>TRBJ2-7|TRBV10-3|many|.
CAIREGSTPREQYF
TGTGCCATCCGAGAGGGGAGTACCCCTCGCGAGCAGTACTTC
>TRBJ2-3|TRBV27|many|.
CASSLSAGWSTDTQYF
TGTGCCAGCAGTTTATCGGCGGGATGGAGCACAGATACGCAGTATTTT
>TRBJ2-1|TRBV3-2|many|.
CASSQGPAGVRYNEQFF
TGTGCCAGCAGCCAAGGGCCGGCGGGAGTCCGCTACAATGAGCAGTTCTTC
>TRBJ2-1|TRBV28|.|TRBD2
CASNTGTSNEQFF
TGTGCCAGCAACACCGGGACTAGCAATGAGCAGTTCTTC
>TRBJ2-1|TRBV20-1|few|.
CSARERGSSYNEQFF
TGCAGTGCTAGAGAACGTGGGAGCTCCTACAATGAGCAGTTCTTC
>TRBJ2-5|TRBV7-9|few|TRBD2
CASSQLLAGQGETQYF
TGTGCCAGCAGCCAATTACTAGCGGGCCAGGGAGAGACCCAGTACTTC
>TRBJ2-7|TRBV7-3|many|TRBD2
CASRGTSGLNGSYEQYF
TGTGCCAGCAGAGGGACTAGCGGTTTAAACGGCTCCTACGAGCAGTACTTC
>TRBJ2-1|TRBV6-1|few|.
CASSSQGRGNEQFF
TGTGCCAGCAGTTCCCAGGGCCGGGGCAATGAGCAGTTCTTC